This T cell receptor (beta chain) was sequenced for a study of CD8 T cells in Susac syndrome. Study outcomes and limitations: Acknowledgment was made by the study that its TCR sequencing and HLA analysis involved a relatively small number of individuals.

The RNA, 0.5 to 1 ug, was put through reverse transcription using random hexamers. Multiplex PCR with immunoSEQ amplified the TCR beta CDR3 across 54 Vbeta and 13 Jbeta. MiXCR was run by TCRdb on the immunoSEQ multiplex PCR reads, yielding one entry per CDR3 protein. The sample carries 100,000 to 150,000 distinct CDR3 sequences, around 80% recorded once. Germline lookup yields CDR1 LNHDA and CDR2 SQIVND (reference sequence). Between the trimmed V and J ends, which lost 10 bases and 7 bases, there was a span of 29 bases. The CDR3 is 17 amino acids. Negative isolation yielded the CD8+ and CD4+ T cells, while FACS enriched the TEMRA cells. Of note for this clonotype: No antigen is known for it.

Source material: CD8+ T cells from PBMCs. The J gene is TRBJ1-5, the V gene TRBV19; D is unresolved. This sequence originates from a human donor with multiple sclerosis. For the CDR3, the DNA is TGTGCCACCGACGATCCTATCGGGGTTCCGGTATCGCAGCCCCAGCATTTT. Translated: CATDDPIGVPVSQPQHF. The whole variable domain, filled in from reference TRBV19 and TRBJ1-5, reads DGGITQSPKYLFRKEGQNVTLSCEQNLNHDAMYWYRQDPGQGLRLIYYSQIVNDFQKGDIAEGYSVSREKKESFPLTVTSAQKNPTAFYLCATDDPIGVPVSQPQHFGDGTRLSIL.